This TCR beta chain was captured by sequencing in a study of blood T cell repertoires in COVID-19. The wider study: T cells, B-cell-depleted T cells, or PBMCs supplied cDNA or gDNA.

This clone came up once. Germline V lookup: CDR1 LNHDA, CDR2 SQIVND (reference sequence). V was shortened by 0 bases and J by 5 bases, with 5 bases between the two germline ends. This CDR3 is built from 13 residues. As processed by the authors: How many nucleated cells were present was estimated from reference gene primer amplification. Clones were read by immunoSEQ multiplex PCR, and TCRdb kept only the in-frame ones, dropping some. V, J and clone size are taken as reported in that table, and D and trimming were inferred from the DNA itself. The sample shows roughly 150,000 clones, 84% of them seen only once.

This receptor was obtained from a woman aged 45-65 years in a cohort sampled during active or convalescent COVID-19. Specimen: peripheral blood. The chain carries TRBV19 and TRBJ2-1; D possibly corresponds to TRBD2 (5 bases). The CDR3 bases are TGTGCCAGTAGTATAGAGCGGGACAATGAGCAGTTCTTC. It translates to CASSIERDNEQFF.